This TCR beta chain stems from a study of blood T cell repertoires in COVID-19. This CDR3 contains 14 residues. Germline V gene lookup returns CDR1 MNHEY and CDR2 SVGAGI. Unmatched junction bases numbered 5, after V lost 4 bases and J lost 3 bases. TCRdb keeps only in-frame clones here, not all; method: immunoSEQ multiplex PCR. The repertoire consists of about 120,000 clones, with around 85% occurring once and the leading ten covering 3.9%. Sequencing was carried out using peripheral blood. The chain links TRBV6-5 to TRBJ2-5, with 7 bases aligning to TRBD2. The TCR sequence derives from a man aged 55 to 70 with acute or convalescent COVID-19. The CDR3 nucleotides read TGTGCCAGCAGTTGGGCTAGCGGCAAAGAGACCCAGTACTTC. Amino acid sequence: CASSWASGKETQYF.